This entry is about one TCR beta chain. Its antigen is currently unknown. One end of the junction does not line up with germline, which may come from a read error. CDR3 and TCR beta VDJ profiling relied on a genomic DNA template. TCRdb used MiXCR to reprocess the reads, holding one entry per CDR3 protein. The sample consists of roughly 180,000 distinct CDR3 sequences, around 50% of them appearing once. The sample belongs to a study of CD8+CD57+ T cells in acquired aplastic anemia. Overall study context: The study obtained an average of around 3.4 ug of DNA from sorted CD4+ and CD8+ cells.

Study-wide points: Patients shared 25 to 30 CD8+ CDR3 sequences with controls.

Those patients picked for sequencing had displayed CD8+CD57+ cell expansion on flow cytometry. Every one of the patients had aplastic anemia (severe, acquired). The receptor comes from a human donor with aplastic anemia. The sample taken for sequencing was sorted CD4+, CD8+, or CD8+CD57+ T cells (not recorded which) from PBMCs.

CDR3 DNA: TGTGCCAGCAGCTTGTTCTCAGATAGGCAGTATTTT. It encodes CASSLFSDRQYF. The chain couples TRBV7-7 to TRBJ2-3; no firm D call. Looked up from germline, CDR1 is SSHAT and CDR2 is FNYEAQ (reference sequence). The CDR3 sequence is 12 residues long.